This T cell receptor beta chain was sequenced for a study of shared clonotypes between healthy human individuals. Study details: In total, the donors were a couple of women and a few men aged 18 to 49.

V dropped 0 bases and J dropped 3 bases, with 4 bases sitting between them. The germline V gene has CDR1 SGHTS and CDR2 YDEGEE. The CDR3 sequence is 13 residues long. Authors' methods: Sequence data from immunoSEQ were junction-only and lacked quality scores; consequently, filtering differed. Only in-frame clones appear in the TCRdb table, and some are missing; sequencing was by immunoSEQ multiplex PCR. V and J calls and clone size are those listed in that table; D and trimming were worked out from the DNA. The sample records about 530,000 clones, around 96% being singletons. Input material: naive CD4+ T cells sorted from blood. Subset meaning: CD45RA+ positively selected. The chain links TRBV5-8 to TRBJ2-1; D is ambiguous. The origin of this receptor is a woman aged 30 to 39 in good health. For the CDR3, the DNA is TGTGCCAGCAGCTTGGGCGACTACAATGAGCAGTTCTTC. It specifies CASSLGDYNEQFF.